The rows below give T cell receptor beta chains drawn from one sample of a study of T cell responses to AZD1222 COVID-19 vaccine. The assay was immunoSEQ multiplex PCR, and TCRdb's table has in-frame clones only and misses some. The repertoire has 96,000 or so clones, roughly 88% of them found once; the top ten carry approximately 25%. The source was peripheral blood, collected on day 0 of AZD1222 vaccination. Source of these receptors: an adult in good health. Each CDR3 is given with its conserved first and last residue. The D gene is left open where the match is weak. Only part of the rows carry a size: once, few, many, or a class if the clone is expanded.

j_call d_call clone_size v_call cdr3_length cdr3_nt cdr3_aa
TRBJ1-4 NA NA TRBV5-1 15 TGCGCCAGCAGCCCCGGACGTTCAACTAATGAAAAACTGTTTTTT CASSPGRSTNEKLFF
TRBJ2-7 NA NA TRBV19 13 TGTGCCAGTAGTAGGAGACAAGGCTACGAGCAGTACTTC CASSRRQGYEQYF
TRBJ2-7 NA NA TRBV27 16 TGTGCCAGCAGTTTACTGGGCAGGGATTTTTCCTACGAGCAGTACTTC CASSLLGRDFSYEQYF
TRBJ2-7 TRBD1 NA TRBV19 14 TGTGCCAGTACCCTGACAGGGAATTCCTACGAGCAGTACTTC CASTLTGNSYEQYF
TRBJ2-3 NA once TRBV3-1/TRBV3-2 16 TGTGCCAGCAGCCAAGGGTTCCAGCGTAGCACAGATACGCAGTATTTT CASSQGFQRSTDTQYF
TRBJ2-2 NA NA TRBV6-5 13 TGTGCCAGCAACCGCAGGGTAGCCGGGGAGCTGTTTTTT CASNRRVAGELFF
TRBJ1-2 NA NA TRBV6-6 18 TGTGCCAGCAGTCACCTCCGGGACCCTTCTTGGGCTAACTATGGCTACACCTTC CASSHLRDPSWANYGYTF
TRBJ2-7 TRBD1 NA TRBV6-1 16 TGTGCCAGCAGTGAAGGGTTGGACAGGGGGGGATACGAGCAGTACTTC CASSEGLDRGGYEQYF
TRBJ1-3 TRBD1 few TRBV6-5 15 TGTGCCAGCAGTTACTTGACAGGGGCCGGAAACACCATATATTTT CASSYLTGAGNTIYF
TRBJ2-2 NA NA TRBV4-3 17 TGCGCCAGCAGCCAAGGAGTAGTCCGGAGTTACACCGGGGAGCTGTTTTTT CASSQGVVRSYTGELFF
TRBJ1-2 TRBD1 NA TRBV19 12 TGTGCCAGTGGGGGGACAGTCTATGGCTACACCTTC CASGGTVYGYTF
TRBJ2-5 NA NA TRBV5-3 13 TGTGCCAGAAGCTTGTTGGCGGAGGGGACCCAGTACTTC CARSLLAEGTQYF
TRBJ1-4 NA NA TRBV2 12 TGTGCCAGCAGCGTCTCGCGAGAAAAACTGTTTTTT CASSVSREKLFF
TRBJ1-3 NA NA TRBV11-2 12 TGTGCCAGCAGAACCGAAGGCCACACCATATATTTT CASRTEGHTIYF
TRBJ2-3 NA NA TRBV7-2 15 TGTGCCAGCAGCTTAGAGCGCGGGCCCCCAGATACGCAGTATTTT CASSLERGPPDTQYF
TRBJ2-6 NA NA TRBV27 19 TGTGCCAGCAGTTTATTTAGAGGGTGGGAGGACTCTGGGGCCAACGTCCTGACTTTC CASSLFRGWEDSGANVLTF
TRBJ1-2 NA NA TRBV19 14 TGTGCCAGTAGTATTGTTAGGGGGGAATATGGCTACACCTTC CASSIVRGEYGYTF
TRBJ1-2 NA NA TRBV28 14 TGTGCCAGCAGTTCCCCCCCTCCGGCCTATGGCTACACCTTC CASSSPPPAYGYTF
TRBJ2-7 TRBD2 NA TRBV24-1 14 TGTGCCACCAGTGCTGCTAGCGGGAGAGGCGAGCAGTACTTC CATSAASGRGEQYF
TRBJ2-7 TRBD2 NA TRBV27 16 TGTGCCAGCAGTCTCGAATGGACTAGCGGGAGGCACGAGCAGTACTTC CASSLEWTSGRHEQYF
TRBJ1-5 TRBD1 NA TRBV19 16 TGTGCCAGTAGTTCCACCTCCGGGACAGGGGATCAGCCCCAGCATTTT CASSSTSGTGDQPQHF
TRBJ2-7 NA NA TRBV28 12 TGTGCCAGCAGTCTTCTCGGGGGCGAGCAGTACTTC CASSLLGGEQYF
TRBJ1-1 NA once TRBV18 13 TGTGCCAGCTCACCAGCCGTGAACACTGAAGCTTTCTTT CASSPAVNTEAFF
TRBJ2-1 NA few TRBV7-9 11 TGTGCCAGCAGCTTCGACAATGAGCAGTTCTTC CASSFDNEQFF
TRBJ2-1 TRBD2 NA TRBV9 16 TGTGCCAGCAGCGGTAGCGGGGGGAGCTCCTACAATGAGCAGTTCTTC CASSGSGGSSYNEQFF
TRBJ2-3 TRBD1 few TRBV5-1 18 TGCGCCAGCAGCTTGGGGGACAGGGGACCTCTCGGCACAGATACGCAGTATTTT CASSLGDRGPLGTDTQYF
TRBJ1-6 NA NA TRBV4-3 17 TGCGCCAGCAGCCTAGAGGGGAGCTCCTGGGGCCATTCACCCCTCCACTTT CASSLEGSSWGHSPLHF
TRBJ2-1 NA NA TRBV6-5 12 TGTGCCAGCAGTCCCGCGGGGAATGAGCAGTTCTTC CASSPAGNEQFF
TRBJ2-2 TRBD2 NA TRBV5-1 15 TGCGCCAGCAGCTTGGGGACTAGCTACACCGGGGAGCTGTTTTTT CASSLGTSYTGELFF
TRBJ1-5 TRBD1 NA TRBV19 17 TGTGCCAGTAGTACCTCCTCGACGGACAGGGTGGGTCAGCCCCAGCATTTT CASSTSSTDRVGQPQHF
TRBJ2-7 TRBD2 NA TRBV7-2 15 TGTGCCAGCAGCTTAGCGATGGGGGAGGGCGGAGAGCAGTACTTC CASSLAMGEGGEQYF
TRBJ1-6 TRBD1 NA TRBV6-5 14 TGTGCCAGCAGTTTGGGACAGGGCAGGACACCCCTCCACTTT CASSLGQGRTPLHF
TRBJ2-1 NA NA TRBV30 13 TGTGCCTGGTGGAGAGGGGCCTACAATGAGCAGTTCTTC CAWWRGAYNEQFF
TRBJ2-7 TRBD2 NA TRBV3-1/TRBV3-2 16 TGTGCCAGCAGCCAAAGCAGCGGGAGGCGCTACTACGAGCAGTACTTC CASSQSSGRRYYEQYF
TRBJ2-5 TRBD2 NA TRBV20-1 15 TGCAGTGCTAGTCTACGACTAGCGGGGCAAGAGACCCAGTACTTC CSASLRLAGQETQYF
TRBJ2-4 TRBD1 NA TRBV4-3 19 TGCGCCAGCAGCCAACCCCGGGACAGGGGTGCCGCGGCCAAAAACATTCAGTACTTC CASSQPRDRGAAAKNIQYF
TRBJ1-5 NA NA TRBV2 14 TGTGCCAGCAGTGAAGGAGAAGGGCTTCAGCCCCAGCATTTT CASSEGEGLQPQHF
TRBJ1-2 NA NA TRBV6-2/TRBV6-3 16 TGTGCCAGCAGTTACGGCGGCGCGCCGGGGGAGTATGGCTACACCTTC CASSYGGAPGEYGYTF
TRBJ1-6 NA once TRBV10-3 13 TGTGCCATCAGTGGACAGAATAATTCACCCCTCCACTTT CAISGQNNSPLHF
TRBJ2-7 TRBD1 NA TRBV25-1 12 TGTGCCACCAAGACAGGGGTCTACGAGCAGTACTTC CATKTGVYEQYF
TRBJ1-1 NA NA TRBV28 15 TGTGCCAGCAGTCCTGCGGGGGCTAGAGGCACTGAAGCTTTCTTT CASSPAGARGTEAFF
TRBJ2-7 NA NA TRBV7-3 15 TGTGCCAGCAGCTTAAGGGCAGGGAGCGACTACGAGCAGTACTTC CASSLRAGSDYEQYF
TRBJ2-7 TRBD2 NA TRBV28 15 TGTGCCAGCAGTTTAAGGGCTAGCGGAAACTACGAGCAGTACTTC CASSLRASGNYEQYF
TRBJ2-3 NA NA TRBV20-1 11 TGCAGTGGTGAAATTCGGGATACGCAGTATTTT CSGEIRDTQYF
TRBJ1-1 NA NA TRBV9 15 TGTGCCAGCAGCGTAGGCCCCAGGGTTGACACTGAAGCTTTCTTT CASSVGPRVDTEAFF
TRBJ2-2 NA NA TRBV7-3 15 TGTGCCAGCAGATCGCCGACAGGGAACACCGGGGAGCTGTTTTTT CASRSPTGNTGELFF